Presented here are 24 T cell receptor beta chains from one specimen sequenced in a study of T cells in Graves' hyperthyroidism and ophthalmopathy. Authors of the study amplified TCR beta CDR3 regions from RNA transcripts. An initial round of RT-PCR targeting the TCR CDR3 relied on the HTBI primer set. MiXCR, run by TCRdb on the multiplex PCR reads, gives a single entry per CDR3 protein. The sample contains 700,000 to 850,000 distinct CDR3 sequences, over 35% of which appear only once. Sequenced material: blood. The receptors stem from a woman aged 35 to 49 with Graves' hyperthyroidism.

The CDR3 region is CASSQGDSGNQPQHF. Written as DNA, the CDR3 is TGTGCCAGCAGCCAAGGGGACAGTGGCAATCAGCCCCAGCATTTT. The V gene is TRBV2, the J gene TRBJ1-5; 7 bases fit TRBD1. Germline CDR1 reads SNHLY; CDR2 reads FYNNEI. Trimming took 6 bases from V and 2 from J; bases not matched to a gene: 7. The length of the CDR3 is 15 residues.

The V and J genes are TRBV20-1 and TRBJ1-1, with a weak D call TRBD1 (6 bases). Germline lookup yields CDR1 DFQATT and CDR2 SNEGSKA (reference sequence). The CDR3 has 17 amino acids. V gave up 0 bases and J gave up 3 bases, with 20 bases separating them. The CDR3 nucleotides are TGCAGTGCTAGAGATTTGCAAAACCAGGGGAAGTACACTGAAGCTTTCTTT. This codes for CSARDLQNQGKYTEAFF.

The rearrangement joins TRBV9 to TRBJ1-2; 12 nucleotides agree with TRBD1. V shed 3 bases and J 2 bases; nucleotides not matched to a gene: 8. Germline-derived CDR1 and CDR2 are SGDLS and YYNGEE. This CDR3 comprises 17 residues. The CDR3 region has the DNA TGTGCCAGCAGCGCCCGGGACAGGGGGCGGGCGAACTATGGCTACACCTTC. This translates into CASSARDRGRANYGYTF.

DNA for the CDR3: TGCGCCAGCAGGGGGGGTGTTCGGGGACAGGGGGCAAGGGAGCAGTACTTC. Protein sequence: CASRGGVRGQGAREQYF. This chain links TRBV10-2 with TRBJ2-7, with 12 nucleotides matching TRBD1. CDR1 and CDR2 (germline): WSHSY, SAAADI. The CDR3 totals 17 residues. With 6 bases clipped from V and 7 bases from J, the junction kept 16 bases outside the gene matches.

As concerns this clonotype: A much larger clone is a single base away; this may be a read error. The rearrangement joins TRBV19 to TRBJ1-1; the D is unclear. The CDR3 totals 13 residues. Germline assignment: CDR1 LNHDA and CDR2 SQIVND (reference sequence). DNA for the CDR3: TGTGCCAATAGTATCCGACCGAACACTGAAGCTTTCTTT. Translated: CANSIRPNTEAFF.

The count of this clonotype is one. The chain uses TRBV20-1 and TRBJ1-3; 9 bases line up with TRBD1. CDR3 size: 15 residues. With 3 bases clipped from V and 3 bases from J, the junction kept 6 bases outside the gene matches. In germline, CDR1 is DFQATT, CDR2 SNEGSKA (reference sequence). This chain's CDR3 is CSASPGQGDGNTIYF. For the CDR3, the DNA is TGCAGTGCTAGCCCGGGACAGGGAGATGGAAACACCATATATTTT.

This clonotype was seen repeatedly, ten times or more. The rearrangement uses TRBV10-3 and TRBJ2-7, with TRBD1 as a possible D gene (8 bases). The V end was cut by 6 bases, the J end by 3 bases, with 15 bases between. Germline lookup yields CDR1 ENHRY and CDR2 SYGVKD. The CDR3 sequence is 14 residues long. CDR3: CAIRPTGGGYEQYF. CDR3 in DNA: TGTGCCATCAGGCCAACAGGGGGGGGCTACGAGCAGTACTTC.

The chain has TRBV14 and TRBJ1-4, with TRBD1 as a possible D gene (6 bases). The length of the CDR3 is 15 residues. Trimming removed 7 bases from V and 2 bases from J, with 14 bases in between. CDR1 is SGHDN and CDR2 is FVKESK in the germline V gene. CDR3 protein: CASITGGQTNEKLFF. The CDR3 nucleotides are TGTGCCAGCATAACTGGGGGGCAGACTAATGAAAAACTGTTTTTT.

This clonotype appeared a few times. CDR3 in amino acids: CASSSRRGRHGEKLFF. In DNA, the CDR3 is TGTGCCAGTAGTTCCAGGCGTGGGCGACACGGTGAAAAACTGTTTTTT. V gene TRBV19 combines with J gene TRBJ1-4; D gene ambiguous. Germline lookup yields CDR1 LNHDA and CDR2 SQIVND (reference sequence). The CDR3 consists of 16 residues. Trimming shortened V by 5 bases and J by 7 bases, and 20 bases separated the two germline ends.

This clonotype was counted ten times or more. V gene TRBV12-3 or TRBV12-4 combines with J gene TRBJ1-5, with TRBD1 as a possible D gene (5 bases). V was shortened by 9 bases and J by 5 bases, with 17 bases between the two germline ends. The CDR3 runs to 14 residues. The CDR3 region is CARQNGTSYQPQHF. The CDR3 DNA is TGTGCCAGGCAAAACGGGACCTCCTATCAGCCCCAGCATTTT.

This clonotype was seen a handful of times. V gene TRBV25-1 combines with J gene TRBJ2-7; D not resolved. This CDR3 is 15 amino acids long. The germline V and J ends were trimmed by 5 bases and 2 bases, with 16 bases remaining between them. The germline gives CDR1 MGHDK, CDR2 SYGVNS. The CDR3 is CASSWLRTHPYEQYF. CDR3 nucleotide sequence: TGTGCCAGCAGTTGGCTCAGGACCCATCCCTACGAGCAGTACTTC.

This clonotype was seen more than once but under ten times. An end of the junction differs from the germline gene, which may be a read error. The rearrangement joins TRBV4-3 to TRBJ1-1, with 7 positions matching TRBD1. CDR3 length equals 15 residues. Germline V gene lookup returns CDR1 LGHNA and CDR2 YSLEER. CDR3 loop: CASSQEPGGGTEAFF. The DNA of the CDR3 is TGCGCCAGCAGCCAAGAACCAGGGGGAGGAACTGAGGCTTTCTTT.

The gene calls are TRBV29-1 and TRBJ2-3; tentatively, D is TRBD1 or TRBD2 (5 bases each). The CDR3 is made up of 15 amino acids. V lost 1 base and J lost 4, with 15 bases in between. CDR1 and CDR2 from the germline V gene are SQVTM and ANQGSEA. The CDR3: CSVEGGAAGADTQYF. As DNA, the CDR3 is TGCAGCGTTGAAGGAGGGGCCGCTGGGGCAGATACGCAGTATTTT.

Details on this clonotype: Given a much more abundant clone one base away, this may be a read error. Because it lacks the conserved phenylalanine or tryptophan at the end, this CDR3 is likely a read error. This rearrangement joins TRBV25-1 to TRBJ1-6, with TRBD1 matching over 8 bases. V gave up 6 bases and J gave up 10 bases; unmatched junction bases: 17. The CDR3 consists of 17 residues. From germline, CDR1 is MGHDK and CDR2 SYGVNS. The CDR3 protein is CASSSRNQDRAKSPLHS. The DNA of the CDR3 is TGTGCCAGCAGCTCCCGAAACCAGGACAGGGCGAAATCACCCCTCCACTCT.

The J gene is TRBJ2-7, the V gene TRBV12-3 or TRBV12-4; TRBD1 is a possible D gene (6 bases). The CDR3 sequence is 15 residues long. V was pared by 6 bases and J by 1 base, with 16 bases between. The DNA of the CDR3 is TGTGCCAGCAGCAACTATCCGGGACAATCCTACGAGCAGTACTTC. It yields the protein CASSNYPGQSYEQYF.

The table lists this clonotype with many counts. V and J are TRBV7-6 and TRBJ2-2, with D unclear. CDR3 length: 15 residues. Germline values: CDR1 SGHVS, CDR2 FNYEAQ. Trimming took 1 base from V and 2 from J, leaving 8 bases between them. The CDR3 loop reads CASSLGRENTGELFF. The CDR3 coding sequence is TGTGCCAGCAGCTTAGGAAGGGAAAACACCGGGGAGCTGTTTTTT.

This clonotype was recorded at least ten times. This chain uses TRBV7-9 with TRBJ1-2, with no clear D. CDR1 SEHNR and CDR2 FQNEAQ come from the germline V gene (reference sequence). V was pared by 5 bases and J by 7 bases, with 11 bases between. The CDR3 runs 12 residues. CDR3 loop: CASSGRKPGYTF. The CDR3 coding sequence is TGTGCCAGCAGCGGTCGGAAGCCTGGCTACACCTTC.

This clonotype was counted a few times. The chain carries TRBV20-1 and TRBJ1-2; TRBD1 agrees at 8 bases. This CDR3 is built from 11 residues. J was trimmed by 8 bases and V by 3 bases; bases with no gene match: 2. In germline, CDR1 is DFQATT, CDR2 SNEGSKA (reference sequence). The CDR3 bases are TGCAGTGCTAGTGGACAGGGCGGCTACACCTTC. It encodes CSASGQGGYTF.

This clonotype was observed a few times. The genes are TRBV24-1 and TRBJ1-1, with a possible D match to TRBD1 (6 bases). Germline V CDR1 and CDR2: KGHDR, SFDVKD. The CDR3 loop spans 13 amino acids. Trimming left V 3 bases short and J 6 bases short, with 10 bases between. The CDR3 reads CATSDHRVSEAFF. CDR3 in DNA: TGTGCCACCAGTGATCACAGGGTGTCTGAAGCTTTCTTT.

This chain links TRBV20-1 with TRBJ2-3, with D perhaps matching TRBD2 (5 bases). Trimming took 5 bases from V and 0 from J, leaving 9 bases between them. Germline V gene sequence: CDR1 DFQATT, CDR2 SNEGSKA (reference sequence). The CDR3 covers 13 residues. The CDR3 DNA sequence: TGCAGTGCTGGACCTAGCAGCACAGATACGCAGTATTTT. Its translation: CSAGPSSTDTQYF.

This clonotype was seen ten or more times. The CDR3 region is CASSPDRGGDTEAFF. The CDR3 region has the DNA TGCGCCAGCAGCCCGGACAGGGGTGGGGACACTGAAGCTTTCTTT. The rearrangement uses TRBV5-1 and TRBJ1-1; 9 nucleotides line up with TRBD1. In germline, CDR1 is SGHRS, CDR2 YFSETQ. This CDR3 has 15 residues. J was trimmed by 3 bases and V by 4 bases; bases with no gene match: 7.

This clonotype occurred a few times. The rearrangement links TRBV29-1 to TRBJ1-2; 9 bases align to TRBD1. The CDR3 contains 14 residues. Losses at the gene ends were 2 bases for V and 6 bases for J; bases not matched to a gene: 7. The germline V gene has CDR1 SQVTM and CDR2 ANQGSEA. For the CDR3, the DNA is TGCAGCGTTGAAAGGGGACAGGGTTCAGATGGCTACACCTTC. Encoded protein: CSVERGQGSDGYTF. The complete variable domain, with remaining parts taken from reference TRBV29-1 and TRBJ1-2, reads SAVISQKPSRDICQRGTSLTIQCQVDSQVTMMFWYRQQPGQSLTLIATANQGSEATYESGFVIDKFPISRPNLTFSTLTVSNMSPEDSSIYLCSVERGQGSDGYTFGSGTRLTVV.

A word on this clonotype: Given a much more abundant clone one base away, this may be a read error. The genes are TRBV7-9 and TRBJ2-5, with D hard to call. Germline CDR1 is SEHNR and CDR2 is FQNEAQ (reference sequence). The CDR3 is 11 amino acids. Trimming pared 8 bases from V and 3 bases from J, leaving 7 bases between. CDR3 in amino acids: CASALEETQYF. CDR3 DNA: TGTGCCAGCGCATTAGAAGAGACCCAGTACTTC.

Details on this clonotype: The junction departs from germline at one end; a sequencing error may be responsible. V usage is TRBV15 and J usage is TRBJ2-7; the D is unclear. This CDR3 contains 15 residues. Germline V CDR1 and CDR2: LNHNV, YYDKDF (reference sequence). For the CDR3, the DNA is TGTGCCACCAGTAGAGATAGGCGGAGCTCCTACGAGCAGTACTTC. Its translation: CATSRDRRSSYEQYF.